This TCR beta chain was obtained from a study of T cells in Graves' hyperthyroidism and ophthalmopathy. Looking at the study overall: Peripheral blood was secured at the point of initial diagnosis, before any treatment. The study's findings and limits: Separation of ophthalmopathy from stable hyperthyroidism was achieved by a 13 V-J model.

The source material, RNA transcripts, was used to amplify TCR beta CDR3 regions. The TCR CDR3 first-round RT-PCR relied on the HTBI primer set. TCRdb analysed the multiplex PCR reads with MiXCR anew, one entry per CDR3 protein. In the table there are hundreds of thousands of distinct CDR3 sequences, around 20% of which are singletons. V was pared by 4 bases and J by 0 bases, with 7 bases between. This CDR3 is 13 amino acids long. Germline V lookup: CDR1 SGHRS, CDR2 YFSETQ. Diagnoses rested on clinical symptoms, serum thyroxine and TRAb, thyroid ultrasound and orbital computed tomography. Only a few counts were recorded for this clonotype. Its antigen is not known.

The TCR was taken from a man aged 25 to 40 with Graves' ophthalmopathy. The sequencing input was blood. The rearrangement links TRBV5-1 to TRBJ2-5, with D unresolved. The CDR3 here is CASSLMYQETQYF. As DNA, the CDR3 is TGCGCCAGCAGCCTGATGTACCAAGAGACCCAGTACTTC.